Below, 9 T cell receptor beta chains from the same sample are listed, as sequenced in a study of OX40 agonist ivuxolimab in advanced cancers. Produced via immunoSEQ multiplex PCR; TCRdb's table is partial and in-frame only. The sample contains 70,000 to 95,000 clones, 80% to 90% of which appear only once. Sequencing used CD4+ or CD8+ T cells sorted from blood, obtained in a trial of the OX40 agonist ivuxolimab. Receptors were obtained from an adult with an advanced solid tumor such as melanoma, head and neck, liver or kidney cancer.

The J gene is TRBJ2-7, the V gene TRBV14; perhaps D is TRBD1 or TRBD2 (5 bases each). The CDR3 has 14 amino acids. V shed 5 bases and J shed 3 bases, with 14 bases lying between them. CDR1 and CDR2 from the germline V gene are SGHDN and FVKESK. CDR3 residues: CASSVSGTNYEQYF. CDR3 nucleotide sequence: TGTGCCAGCAGCGTATCCGGGACGAACTACGAGCAGTACTTC. The whole variable domain, filled in from reference TRBV14 and TRBJ2-7, reads EAGVTQFPSHSVIEKGQTVTLRCDPISGHDNLYWYRRVMGKEIKFLLHFVKESKQDESGMPNNRFLAERTGGTYSTLKVQPAELEDSGVYFCASSVSGTNYEQYFGPGTRLTVT.

The J gene is TRBJ2-5, the V gene TRBV28; maybe TRBD2 (6 bases). Germline-derived CDR1 and CDR2 are MDHEN and SYDVKM. The V end lost 5 bases, the J end lost 2 bases, and 9 bases lay between the germline ends. The length of the CDR3 is 13 residues. The CDR3: CASSVSGQETQYF. The DNA for the CDR3 is TGTGCCAGCAGTGTTAGCGGACAAGAGACCCAGTACTTC.

In DNA form, the CDR3 reads TGTGCCAGCAGTTCCGTGGGGGGCTTTGAGAGTCAGCCCCAGCATTTT. Its protein is CASSSVGGFESQPQHF. The chain recombines TRBV27 with TRBJ1-5; perhaps TRBD1 as D (6 bases). Germline V gene data show CDR1 as MNHEY and CDR2 as SMNVEV (reference sequence). V lost 4 bases and J lost 6, with 19 bases in between. The CDR3 runs 16 residues.

The rearrangement joins TRBV18 to TRBJ2-2, with unresolved D. CDR3 length: 12 residues. V lost 5 bases and J lost 6, with 7 bases in between. The germline V gene has CDR1 KGHSH and CDR2 LQKENI. CDR3 in amino acids: CASSTTSGELFF. The CDR3 nucleotides read TGTGCCAGCTCAACAACATCCGGGGAGCTGTTTTTT.

This chain connects TRBV27 to TRBJ2-3; TRBD2 is a possible D gene (5 bases). Germline V lookup: CDR1 MNHEY, CDR2 SMNVEV (reference sequence). The CDR3 spans 13 residues. V shed 7 bases and J shed 0 bases, with 8 bases lying between them. CDR3 protein: CASTTGSTDTQYF. The CDR3 nucleotides are TGTGCCAGCACGACGGGGAGCACAGATACGCAGTATTTT.

This chain links TRBV7-3 with TRBJ2-3, with a possible D match to TRBD1 (5 bases). The germline V gene encodes CDR1 SGHTA and CDR2 FQGTGA. V dropped 3 bases and J dropped 4 bases, with 11 bases sitting between them. CDR3 size: 14 residues. The CDR3 spells CASSFLGPADTQYF. The CDR3 DNA is TGTGCCAGCAGCTTCCTGGGGCCTGCAGATACGCAGTATTTT. The whole variable domain, remainder taken from reference TRBV7-3 and TRBJ2-3, is GAGVSQTPSNKVTEKGKYVELRCDPISGHTALYWYRQSLGQGPEFLIYFQGTGAADDSGLPNDRFFAVRPEGSVSTLKIQRTERGDSAVYLCASSFLGPADTQYFGPGTRLTVL.

The rearrangement joins TRBV14 to TRBJ2-5, with 10 bases lining up with TRBD1. Germline trimming cut 5 bases from V and 5 bases from J; bases unmatched to any gene: 8. The CDR3 loop spans 15 amino acids. The V gene's germline CDR1 is SGHDN and CDR2 FVKESK. The CDR3 loop is CASSSTGGQVETQYF. CDR3 DNA sequence: TGTGCCAGCAGCTCGACAGGGGGCCAGGTTGAGACCCAGTACTTC. Full variable domain (rest looked up from reference TRBV14 and TRBJ2-5): EAGVTQFPSHSVIEKGQTVTLRCDPISGHDNLYWYRRVMGKEIKFLLHFVKESKQDESGMPNNRFLAERTGGTYSTLKVQPAELEDSGVYFCASSSTGGQVETQYFGPGTRLLVL.

The chain is built from TRBV4-2 and TRBJ1-2; D unclear. The CDR3 runs to 14 residues. CDR1 LGHNA and CDR2 YNFKEQ come from the germline V gene. V was shortened by 4 bases and J by 2 bases, with 11 bases between the two germline ends. The CDR3 DNA reads TGTGCCAGCAGCCTGCCGACGGGAAACTATGGCTACACCTTC. This gives the protein CASSLPTGNYGYTF.

This chain joins TRBV6-5 and TRBJ2-6, with D uncertain. The CDR3 sequence is 16 residues long. V was cut by 0 bases and J by 0 bases, with 6 bases left in between. Germline CDR1 is MNHEY and CDR2 is SVGAGI. CDR3 sequence (DNA): TGTGCCAGCAGTTACTCGCTAGGCTCTGGGGCCAACGTCCTGACTTTC. This sequence encodes CASSYSLGSGANVLTF.